The T cell receptor (beta chain) described here comes from a study of T cell repertoires in cytomegalovirus infection (dated by TCRdb to between 2018 and 2021). Broadly, across the study: Donor HLA type was relevant to the analysis, as public TCR beta signatures indicated carriage of CMV infection together with the matching HLA type. The study at large found these results: Cumulative frequency of public TCR beta family members discriminated carriers of CMV infection plus the relevant HLA type in this cohort and an independent approximately 350-donor cohort. In the ex vivo response, HLA-C-restricted CMV-specific TCR beta clonotypes were dominant, and in two of eight donors the single most frequent clonotype came from this HLA-C-restricted group.

For sequencing, an Illumina HiSeq 1500 was employed. The public reads were reanalyzed by TCRdb: fastp trimming at Q25, MiXCR alignment, in-frame beta chains only. Records with the same CDR3 protein are collapsed into one entry carrying the most frequent genes and DNA. In this sample the table shows more than 150,000 distinct CDR3 sequences, roughly a fifth of which occur a single time. The ten most abundant clones make up less than 3% of the sample. Turning to this clonotype: This receptor's antigen is unknown. The sample holds no much larger clone one base away, and base qualities are not on file.

Sequences LGHNA (CDR1) and YNFKEQ (CDR2) are obtained from the germline V gene. The CDR3 spans 14 residues, from the cysteine through the phenylalanine. Solely the CDR3 DNA is kept, with 42 bases framed from the first base. V is cut by 6 bases and J by 3 bases, and the space between the germline ends is 11 bases. This TCR derives from a human donor in good health (CMV status not recorded). Some clones in this sample may be carry-over from other donors' samples. In this chain, TRBV4-2 is recombined with TRBJ2-2; the D gene is not confidently resolved. The specimen sequenced was PBMCs. The CDR3 corresponds to CASRMFLHTGELFF. In nucleotides, the sequence is TGTGCCAGCAGGATGTTCCTCCACACCGGGGAGCTGTTTTTT.